These 16 T cell receptor beta chains were all obtained from the same sample, sequenced in a study of stem cell transplantation in POMP-related autoinflammatory disease. TCRdb keeps only in-frame clones here, not all; method: immunoSEQ multiplex PCR. The table lists some 68,000 clones, approximately 91% of them singletons, with 0.5% to 0.85% in the top ten. This specimen was CD4+ T cells from PBMCs, taken after stem cell transplantation. These receptors all stem from a human patient with POMP-related autoinflammation and immune dysregulation (PRAID). Some of these T cells may belong to the graft donor.

This clone was recorded once. The same CDR3 can be traced to other DNA sequences in this sample. The J gene is TRBJ1-1, the V gene TRBV6-1; unclear D gene. The V end was cut by 2 bases, the J end by 0 bases, with 4 bases between. CDR1 and CDR2 from the germline V gene are MNHNS and SASEGT. The CDR3 is 13 residues long. The CDR3 coding sequence is TGTGCCAGCAGTGAATCGGTGAACACTGAAGCTTTCTTT. Encoded protein: CASSESVNTEAFF.

The chain carries TRBV11-2 and TRBJ2-1, with D perhaps TRBD1 (6 bases). The V and J ends lost 1 base and 7 bases respectively, with 11 bases between them. The CDR3 length is 14 residues. The germline CDR1 and CDR2 sequences are SGHAT and FQNNGV. As DNA, the CDR3 is TGTGCCAGCAGCTTAGCGCAGGGGTGGAATGAGCAGTTCTTC. Amino acid sequence: CASSLAQGWNEQFF. Looking up the rest from reference TRBV11-2 and TRBJ2-1 gives the full variable domain: EAGVAQSPRYKIIEKRQSVAFWCNPISGHATLYWYQQILGQGPKLLIQFQNNGVVDDSQLPKDRFSAERLKGVDSTLKIQPAKLEDSAVYLCASSLAQGWNEQFFGPGTRLTVL.

The V gene is TRBV28, the J gene TRBJ2-7, with D perhaps TRBD2 (5 bases). The CDR3 has 14 residues. Germline assignment: CDR1 MDHEN and CDR2 SYDVKM. V lost 2 bases and J 4 bases, leaving 12 bases between the germline ends. The CDR3 sequence is CASSLAGNSYEQYF. Written as DNA, the CDR3 is TGTGCCAGCAGTTTAGCCGGGAATAGTTACGAGCAGTACTTC. The full variable domain, completed using reference TRBV28 and TRBJ2-7, is DVKVTQSSRYLVKRTGEKVFLECVQDMDHENMFWYRQDPGLGLRLIYFSYDVKMKEKGDIPEGYSVSREKKERFSLILESASTNQTSMYLCASSLAGNSYEQYFGPGTRLTVT.

This clone was detected once. The V gene is TRBV24-1, the J gene TRBJ2-2, with 7 bases matching TRBD1. V lost 3 bases to trimming and J lost 2 bases; unmatched junction nucleotides: 5. The CDR3 covers 16 residues. Germline loops: CDR1 KGHDR, CDR2 SFDVKD. The CDR3 bases are TGTGCCACCAGTGATGTAGGGGGCCGAAACACCGGGGAGCTGTTTTTT. This encodes CATSDVGGRNTGELFF.

The rearrangement joins TRBV28 to TRBJ2-1; 11 bases are a match to TRBD2. V dropped 2 bases and J dropped 9; count of bases not matched to a gene: 6. The CDR3 extends over 15 amino acids. Germline CDR1 and CDR2: MDHEN and SYDVKM. DNA for the CDR3: TGTGCCAGCAGTTTAGTGTCTAGCGGGGGGATTGAGCAGTTCTTC. Its protein is CASSLVSSGGIEQFF.

V usage is TRBV10-3 and J usage is TRBJ2-2, with D perhaps TRBD1 (5 bases). In germline, CDR1 is ENHRY, CDR2 SYGVKD. This CDR3 is built from 14 residues. Trimming removed 4 bases at V and 5 bases at J, with 11 bases between. DNA of the CDR3: TGTGCCATCAGTGGGCCGACAGAAACCGGGGAGCTGTTTTTT. Protein product: CAISGPTETGELFF.

For the CDR3, the DNA is TGTGCCAGCAGTTTAGGGAAAGGGCTCTCTGCAACTAATGAAAAACTGTTTTTT. Translating it yields CASSLGKGLSATNEKLFF. The V and J genes are TRBV28 and TRBJ1-4; no clear D gene. V was cut by 2 bases and J by 0 bases, with 16 bases left in between. CDR1 and CDR2 from the germline V gene are MDHEN and SYDVKM. This CDR3 has 18 residues.

The chain joins TRBV11-2 to TRBJ2-3; 10 nucleotides agree with TRBD2. The CDR3 has 15 residues. J was trimmed by 2 bases and V by 8 bases; bases with no gene match: 7. CDR1 SGHAT and CDR2 FQNNGV come from the germline V gene. The CDR3 is CASGSGGANTDTQYF. CDR3 nucleotides: TGTGCCAGCGGCAGCGGGGGGGCAAACACAGATACGCAGTATTTT.

The genes are TRBV7-9 and TRBJ2-7; D not certain. The germline V gene encodes CDR1 SEHNR and CDR2 FQNEAQ (reference sequence). The CDR3 runs to 12 residues. The V end lost 1 base, the J end lost 7 bases, and 8 bases lay between the germline ends. The CDR3, as DNA: TGTGCCAGCAGCTTAGTTGCTTGGGAGCAGTACGTC. Translation: CASSLVAWEQYV.

The J gene is TRBJ2-3, the V gene TRBV9, with D possibly being TRBD1 or TRBD2 (5 bases each). From germline, CDR1 is SGDLS and CDR2 YYNGEE. With 1 base removed from V and 1 base from J, the gap between germline ends came to 13 bases. The CDR3 is 16 amino acids. CDR3 in amino acids: CASSVRGVHRTDTQYF. The CDR3 DNA reads as TGTGCCAGCAGCGTACGAGGGGTTCACCGCACAGATACGCAGTATTTT.

V and J are TRBV4-2 and TRBJ2-6, with D hard to call. With 0 bases removed from V and 4 bases from J, the gap between germline ends came to 13 bases. Germline CDR1 reads LGHNA; CDR2 reads YNFKEQ. This CDR3 contains 17 residues. The CDR3 spells CASSQDFRGAGANVLTF. CDR3 bases: TGTGCCAGCAGCCAAGATTTCCGTGGCGCGGGGGCCAACGTCCTGACTTTC.

In regard to this clone: At one of its ends the junction is not consistent with the germline gene, which may arise from a read error. The V and J genes are TRBV6-5 and TRBJ2-5; no clear D gene. The CDR3 covers 15 residues. Germline CDR1 and CDR2: MNHEY and SVGAGI. CDR3 nucleotide sequence: TGTGCCAGCAGTGACTCGGGCAGGTCGCAAGAGACCCAGTACTTC. As protein: CASSDSGRSQETQYF.

The chain uses TRBV28 and TRBJ2-1, with D perhaps given as TRBD1 or TRBD2 (5 bases each). V lost 6 bases and J lost 8, with 23 bases in between. The CDR3 spans 16 residues. Germline values: CDR1 MDHEN, CDR2 SYDVKM. DNA of the CDR3: TGTGCCAGCAGCAGAGCTTGGGGGAAAGTTAACGATGAGCAGTTCTTC. Translating it yields CASSRAWGKVNDEQFF. Drawing the rest from reference TRBV28 and TRBJ2-1, the complete variable domain is DVKVTQSSRYLVKRTGEKVFLECVQDMDHENMFWYRQDPGLGLRLIYFSYDVKMKEKGDIPEGYSVSREKKERFSLILESASTNQTSMYLCASSRAWGKVNDEQFFGPGTRLTVL.

V is TRBV29-1 and J is TRBJ2-7; tentatively, D is TRBD1 (6 bases). Trimming pared 4 bases from V and 7 bases from J, leaving 20 bases between. Germline V gives CDR1 SQVTM, CDR2 ANQGSEA. CDR3 length: 14 residues. In DNA form, the CDR3 reads TGCAGCGTTGCCGGGACACAGGCTCCGAGGGAGCAGTACTTC. Translated, it gives CSVAGTQAPREQYF.

V and J are TRBV27 and TRBJ2-6; D gene unclear. V shed 6 bases and J shed 0 bases, with 3 bases lying between them. The CDR3 runs 13 residues. Germline assignment: CDR1 MNHEY and CDR2 SMNVEV (reference sequence). For the CDR3, the DNA is TGTGCCAGCAGGGACTCTGGGGCCAACGTCCTGACTTTC. Amino acids: CASRDSGANVLTF.

In this sample, this clone turned up once. This chain connects TRBV11-2 to TRBJ1-6; 7 bases fit TRBD1. Germline V lookup: CDR1 SGHAT, CDR2 FQNNGV. V lost 1 base and J lost 6; bases outside the gene matches: 6. This CDR3 region has 16 residues. CDR3 protein: CASSLATGTFNSPLHF. The CDR3 DNA is TGTGCCAGCAGCTTAGCGACAGGGACATTTAATTCACCCCTCCACTTT.